Below are 23 T cell receptor beta chains sequenced from a single sample in a study of blood T cell repertoires in COVID-19. The data were produced by immunoSEQ multiplex PCR, yet TCRdb's version contains in-frame clones alone and is incomplete. The table shows roughly 330,000 clones, with around 87% occurring only once. Sequencing input: PBMCs or T cells enriched from blood (not recorded which). These receptors came from a woman aged 30 to 39 who had recovered from COVID-19.

The J gene is TRBJ1-3, the V gene TRBV6-6; TRBD1 agrees at 10 bases. This CDR3 region has 19 residues. Germline V lookup: CDR1 MNHNY, CDR2 SVGAGI (reference sequence). With V trimmed by 6 bases and J by 2 bases, 16 bases remained unmatched. The CDR3 region has the DNA TGTGCCAGCAGCTTCCCCCGACAGGGGGCGAATCTTCCTGGAAACACCATATATTTT. This translates into CASSFPRQGANLPGNTIYF.

The chain has TRBV6-5 and TRBJ1-2; D remains unclear. V was clipped by 5 bases and J by 5 bases, with 9 bases between them. The CDR3 has 12 residues. The germline gives CDR1 MNHEY, CDR2 SVGAGI. CDR3 nucleotide sequence: TGTGCCAGCAGTCGAGGTCTATATGGCTACACCTTC. It codes for CASSRGLYGYTF.

The chain couples TRBV7-9 to TRBJ1-2; no definite D call. V was trimmed by 5 bases and J by 8 bases, leaving 15 bases between them. Germline V gives CDR1 SEHNR, CDR2 FQNEAQ (reference sequence). CDR3 length: 13 residues. In DNA, the CDR3 is TGTGCCAGCAGCCCCATAATGTTAGAGGGCTACACCTTC. This codes for CASSPIMLEGYTF.

The chain uses TRBV11-3 and TRBJ2-1; 7 bases are a match to TRBD2. The trim removed 1 base at V and 2 bases at J, leaving 8 bases unmatched. The CDR3 is 17 residues long. Looked up from germline, CDR1 is SGHNT and CDR2 is YENEEA. The CDR3 protein is CASSLVGGSLTYNEQFF. The CDR3 bases are TGTGCCAGCAGCTTAGTCGGGGGGTCCCTTACCTACAATGAGCAGTTCTTC.

The rearrangement links TRBV11-2 to TRBJ2-7; D call uncertain. Germline assignment: CDR1 SGHAT and CDR2 FQNNGV. This CDR3 has 12 residues. Trimming took off 3 bases at V and 3 bases at J, with 6 bases between the two ends. The CDR3 DNA follows: TGTGCCAGCAGCTTTGCCAGCTACGAGCAGTACTTC. As protein: CASSFASYEQYF.

The chain has TRBV5-4 and TRBJ1-2, with 11 bases identical to TRBD1. With 6 bases clipped from V and 4 bases from J, the junction kept 5 bases outside the gene matches. Per germline, CDR1 SGHNT and CDR2 YYREEE (reference sequence). The CDR3 contains 14 residues. The CDR3 DNA follows: TGTGCCAGCAACCCCGGGACAGGGGGCTATGGCTACACCTTC. It codes for CASNPGTGGYGYTF.

In nucleotides, the CDR3 is TGTGCCAGCAGCCAAGATCCGGGACTTACCCAGTACTTC. It translates to CASSQDPGLTQYF. The chain couples TRBV3-1 (or the pseudogene TRBV3-2) to TRBJ2-5; D might be TRBD2 (6 bases). Germline V lookup: CDR1 LGHDT, CDR2 YNNKEL (reference sequence). This CDR3 has 13 amino acids. Trimming stripped 0 bases from V and 8 bases from J, with 10 bases between.

This chain joins TRBV28 and TRBJ1-1, with 7 nucleotides matching TRBD1. The V and J ends lost 3 bases and 0 bases, in that order; junction bases with no gene match: 10. The CDR3 runs 17 residues. CDR1 and CDR2 (germline): MDHEN, SYDVKM. The CDR3 coding sequence is TGTGCCAGCAGTTTCCCTCGGACAGGAGCTATGAACACTGAAGCTTTCTTT. Its translation: CASSFPRTGAMNTEAFF.

This clone was picked up one time. V gene TRBV12-3 or TRBV12-4 combines with J gene TRBJ2-3, with a possible D match to TRBD2 (5 bases). The CDR3 loop spans 12 amino acids. V was pared by 5 bases and J by 6 bases, with 9 bases between. CDR3 protein: CASSRGMDTQYF. CDR3 sequence (DNA): TGTGCCAGCAGTAGAGGGATGGATACGCAGTATTTT.

This chain connects TRBV5-4 to TRBJ1-1; the D gene is possibly TRBD1 (5 bases). The V end was cut by 4 bases, the J end by 1 base, with 17 bases between. The germline CDR1 and CDR2 sequences are SGHNT and YYREEE (reference sequence). This CDR3 comprises 16 residues. CDR3 region: CASSISIQGGNTEAFF. In DNA form, the CDR3 reads TGTGCCAGCAGCATCTCAATCCAGGGTGGGAACACTGAAGCTTTCTTT.

Here the CDR3 reads CAISEERNSYTQYF. The CDR3, as DNA: TGTGCCATCAGTGAGGAACGAAACAGCTATACGCAGTATTTT. The chain recombines TRBV10-3 with TRBJ2-3; no reliable D call. V dropped 2 bases and J dropped 7 bases, with 13 bases sitting between them. CDR1 ENHRY and CDR2 SYGVKD come from the germline V gene. The CDR3 spans 14 residues.

The chain links TRBV9 to TRBJ1-2; 8 positions agree with TRBD1. CDR3 length: 13 residues. The ends lost 6 bases at V and 2 bases at J; junction bases unmatched: 3. In germline, CDR1 is SGDLS, CDR2 YYNGEE. CDR3 residues: CASTYRGNYGYTF. The CDR3 nucleotides read TGTGCCAGCACCTACAGGGGGAACTATGGCTACACCTTC. The whole variable domain, remainder taken from reference TRBV9 and TRBJ1-2, is DSGVTQTPKHLITATGQRVTLRCSPRSGDLSVYWYQQSLDQGLQFLIQYYNGEERAKGNILERFSAQQFPDLHSELNLSSLELGDSALYFCASTYRGNYGYTFGSGTRLTVV.

This clone was seen a single time. The chain carries TRBV9 and TRBJ2-6; D is ambiguous. Germline CDR1 and CDR2: SGDLS and YYNGEE. This CDR3 has 17 amino acids. V was trimmed by 0 bases and J by 0 bases, leaving 10 bases between them. In DNA, the CDR3 is TGTGCCAGCAGCGTAGCCTTACTCACCTCTGGGGCCAACGTCCTGACTTTC. This translates into CASSVALLTSGANVLTF. Based on the CDR3 plus reference TRBV9 and TRBJ2-6, the full variable domain is DSGVTQTPKHLITATGQRVTLRCSPRSGDLSVYWYQQSLDQGLQFLIQYYNGEERAKGNILERFSAQQFPDLHSELNLSSLELGDSALYFCASSVALLTSGANVLTFGAGSRLTVL.

The genes are TRBV19 and TRBJ2-7, with a possible D match to TRBD1 (6 bases). This CDR3 comprises 13 residues. Germline V gene lookup returns CDR1 LNHDA and CDR2 SQIVND (reference sequence). V dropped 3 bases and J dropped 3 bases, with 9 bases sitting between them. CDR3 amino acids: CASSIRGNYEQYF. Here the CDR3 DNA reads TGTGCCAGTAGTATTAGGGGGAACTACGAGCAGTACTTC.

The chain carries TRBV5-4 and TRBJ2-1; tentative D call: TRBD2 (6 bases). V lost 0 bases, J lost 5 bases, and 9 bases lay in between. Germline values: CDR1 SGHNT, CDR2 YYREEE (reference sequence). CDR3 size: 14 residues. CDR3: CASSLASEHNEQFF. The CDR3 region has the DNA TGTGCCAGCAGCTTGGCTAGCGAGCACAATGAGCAGTTCTTC. The entire variable domain, with the rest obtained from reference TRBV5-4 and TRBJ2-1, is as follows: ETGVTQSPTHLIKTRGQQVTLRCSSQSGHNTVSWYQQALGQGPQFIFQYYREEENGRGNFPPRFSGLQFPNYSSELNVNALELDDSALYLCASSLASEHNEQFFGPGTRLTVL.

The chain employs TRBV6-5 and TRBJ1-4; possible D gene TRBD1, 5 bases. Germline V gene sequence: CDR1 MNHEY, CDR2 SVGAGI. This CDR3 contains 15 residues. Deletions cut 0 bases from V and 7 bases from J, with 12 bases between. For the CDR3, the DNA is TGTGCCAGCAGTTACTCGTCGGAGCAGGGTGAAAAACTGTTTTTT. This codes for CASSYSSEQGEKLFF.

The V call is TRBV3-1 (or the pseudogene TRBV3-2), the J call TRBJ2-5; no clear D gene. The V end lost 2 bases, the J end lost 5 bases, and 9 bases lay between the germline ends. The germline CDR1 and CDR2 sequences are LGHDT and YNNKEL (reference sequence). CDR3 length equals 13 residues. CDR3 loop: CASSQFGGETQYF. CDR3 bases: TGTGCCAGCAGCCAATTTGGTGGCGAGACCCAGTACTTC.

This clone has only a few counts. This specimen includes other DNA sequences encoding the same CDR3. The chain carries TRBV25-1 and TRBJ1-2; D uncertain. V was clipped by 6 bases and J by 5 bases, with 10 bases between them. The CDR3 runs 12 residues. Germline assignment: CDR1 MGHDK and CDR2 SYGVNS. CDR3 amino acids: CASRDLGYGYTF. In nucleotides, the CDR3 is TGTGCCAGCAGGGATCTAGGATATGGCTACACCTTC.

About this clone itself: A read error may produce the germline difference seen at one junction end. V is TRBV4-1 and J is TRBJ2-3, with D unresolved. The CDR3 totals 16 residues. Germline CDR1 and CDR2: MGHRA and YSYEKL. The CDR3 DNA reads as TGCGCCAGCAGCCAAGGGGCCCCGGCCCCCTCAGAGACGCAGTATTTT. Translating gives CASSQGAPAPSETQYF.

V usage is TRBV15 and J usage is TRBJ1-1; D is possibly TRBD1 (6 bases). V lost 0 bases to trimming and J lost 4 bases, with 15 bases between them. The CDR3 is made up of 16 amino acids. The germline V gene has CDR1 LNHNV and CDR2 YYDKDF (reference sequence). CDR3 in amino acids: CATSRDLGRGGTEAFF. In DNA, the CDR3 is TGTGCCACCAGCAGAGATTTGGGCAGGGGTGGCACTGAAGCTTTCTTT.

The genes are TRBV28 and TRBJ1-2, with D hard to call. V lost 3 bases and J 8 bases, leaving 10 bases between the germline ends. Germline assignment: CDR1 MDHEN and CDR2 SYDVKM. This CDR3 is built from 12 residues. This CDR3 is CASSFLVQGYTF. The CDR3 coding sequence is TGTGCCAGCAGTTTTTTGGTCCAGGGCTACACCTTC.

CDR3 sequence (DNA): TGTGCCAGCAGCCATGAACAGTCGTCATCCTTATCCGGCTACACCTTC. Protein: CASSHEQSSSLSGYTF. This sequence joins TRBV4-2 and TRBJ1-2; the D is unclear. V lost 3 bases to trimming and J lost 8 bases, with 22 bases between them. The CDR3 sequence is 16 residues long. Germline V gene sequence: CDR1 LGHNA, CDR2 YNFKEQ.

The chain recombines TRBV5-6 with TRBJ1-2; D remains ambiguous. The germline CDR1 and CDR2 sequences are SGHDT and YYEEEE. This CDR3 spans 14 amino acids. Trimming pared 4 bases from V and 2 bases from J, leaving 12 bases between. DNA for the CDR3: TGTGCCAGCAGCGCAATACGACTAAACTATGGCTACACCTTC. It translates to CASSAIRLNYGYTF.